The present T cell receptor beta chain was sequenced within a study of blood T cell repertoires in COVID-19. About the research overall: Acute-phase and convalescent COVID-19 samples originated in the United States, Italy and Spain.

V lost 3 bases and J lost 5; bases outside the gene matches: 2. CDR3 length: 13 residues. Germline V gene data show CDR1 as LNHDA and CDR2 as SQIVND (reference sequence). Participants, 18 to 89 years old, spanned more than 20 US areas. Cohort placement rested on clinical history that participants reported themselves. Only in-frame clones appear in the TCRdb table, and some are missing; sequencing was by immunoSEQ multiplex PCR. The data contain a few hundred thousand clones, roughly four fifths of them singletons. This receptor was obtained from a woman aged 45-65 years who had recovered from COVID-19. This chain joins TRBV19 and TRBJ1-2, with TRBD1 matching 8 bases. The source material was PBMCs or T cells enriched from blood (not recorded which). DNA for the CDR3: TGTGCCAGTAGTATTACAGGGGGATATGGCTACACCTTC. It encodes CASSITGGYGYTF.